A selection of T cell receptor beta chains follows, all from one sample in a study of graft-versus-host responses after intestinal transplantation. What these receptors recognize is not known. Using immunoSEQ multiplex PCR, the repertoire was profiled, and TCRdb retains in-frame clones only, with some absent. There are around 110,000 clones in the sample; 75% to 95% occur only once, and about 0.18% lies in the top ten. The sample in question was unstimulated CD4+ T cells sorted from spleen or lymph node cells, obtained before intestinal transplant. The receptors here all came from a human donor who received an intestinal transplant. CDR3s include the opening cysteine and the closing phenylalanine or tryptophan. D genes are given only for firm matches. Clone size, where shown, is once, few, many, or a class for clones that have expanded.

V gene: TRBV10-3; D gene: .; J gene: TRBJ1-1; clone size: .; CDR3 protein: CAISVVMNTEAFF; CDR3 DNA: TGTGCCATCAGTGTAGTGATGAACACTGAAGCTTTCTTT
V gene: TRBV19; D gene: .; J gene: TRBJ1-5; clone size: .; CDR3 protein: CASSITVYSNQPQHF; CDR3 DNA: TGTGCCAGTAGTATTACGGTTTATAGCAATCAGCCCCAGCATTTT
V gene: TRBV14; D gene: TRBD1; J gene: TRBJ1-2; clone size: .; CDR3 protein: CASSLGTGIGTF; CDR3 DNA: TGTGCCAGCAGCCTTGGGACAGGGATCGGCACCTTC
V gene: TRBV11-2; D gene: .; J gene: TRBJ1-5; clone size: .; CDR3 protein: CASSLDSYSNQPQHF; CDR3 DNA: TGTGCCAGCAGCTTGGACAGCTATAGCAATCAGCCCCAGCATTTT
V gene: TRBV30; D gene: .; J gene: TRBJ1-4; clone size: few; CDR3 protein: CAWSVVGEKLFF; CDR3 DNA: TGTGCCTGGAGTGTAGTTGGCGAAAAACTGTTTTTT
V gene: TRBV18; D gene: TRBD1; J gene: TRBJ1-6; clone size: .; CDR3 protein: CASSDQGDGSPLHF; CDR3 DNA: TGTGCCAGCTCAGATCAGGGGGACGGATCACCCCTCCACTTT
V gene: TRBV6-5; D gene: TRBD1; J gene: TRBJ1-1; clone size: .; CDR3 protein: CASRDSLNTEAFF; CDR3 DNA: TGTGCCAGCCGGGACAGCTTGAACACTGAAGCTTTCTTT
V gene: TRBV30; D gene: TRBD2; J gene: TRBJ2-1; clone size: .; CDR3 protein: CASSGSSGRGSSYNEQFF; CDR3 DNA: TGTGCCTCTTCTGGATCTAGCGGGAGGGGTAGTTCCTACAATGAGCAGTTCTTC
V gene: TRBV28; D gene: .; J gene: TRBJ2-7; clone size: .; CDR3 protein: CASSTRALSSYGQYF; CDR3 DNA: TGTGCCAGCAGCACTAGAGCCCTATCATCCTACGGGCAGTACTTC
V gene: TRBV18; D gene: TRBD1; J gene: TRBJ1-4; clone size: .; CDR3 protein: CASSPPGGQGRFANEKLFF; CDR3 DNA: TGTGCCAGCTCACCACCGGGAGGACAGGGTCGGTTCGCTAATGAAAAACTGTTTTTT
V gene: TRBV7-9; D gene: .; J gene: TRBJ2-3; clone size: few; CDR3 protein: CAVSLGTDTQYF; CDR3 DNA: TGTGCCGTATCACTCGGTACAGATACGCAGTATTTT
V gene: TRBV6-6; D gene: .; J gene: TRBJ2-7; clone size: once; CDR3 protein: CASSYGHRYEQYF; CDR3 DNA: TGTGCCAGCAGTTATGGACACCGCTACGAGCAGTACTTC
V gene: TRBV12-2; D gene: .; J gene: TRBJ1-6; clone size: .; CDR3 protein: CASRLVGVRNSPLHF; CDR3 DNA: TGTGCAAGTCGCTTAGTCGGGGTTAGGAATTCACCCCTCCACTTT
V gene: TRBV5-1; D gene: .; J gene: TRBJ1-4; clone size: .; CDR3 protein: CASSWEDATNEKLFF; CDR3 DNA: TGCGCCAGCAGCTGGGAGGATGCAACTAATGAAAAACTGTTTTTT
V gene: TRBV5-4; D gene: TRBD2; J gene: TRBJ2-1; clone size: once; CDR3 protein: CASSTGGTSGGYYNEQFF; CDR3 DNA: TGTGCCAGCAGCACCGGGGGGACTAGCGGGGGGTACTACAATGAGCAGTTCTTC
V gene: TRBV2; D gene: TRBD1; J gene: TRBJ2-1; clone size: .; CDR3 protein: CASGGRDRADNEQFF; CDR3 DNA: TGTGCCAGTGGGGGCCGGGACAGGGCGGACAATGAGCAGTTCTTC
V gene: TRBV2; D gene: TRBD1; J gene: TRBJ2-7; clone size: .; CDR3 protein: CASSADRGEQYF; CDR3 DNA: TGTGCCAGCAGTGCAGACAGGGGCGAGCAGTACTTC
V gene: TRBV2; D gene: .; J gene: TRBJ2-7; clone size: .; CDR3 protein: CASSARQGRPYEQYF; CDR3 DNA: TGTGCCAGCAGTGCCCGCCAGGGGCGCCCCTACGAGCAGTACTTC
V gene: TRBV7-9; D gene: TRBD1; J gene: TRBJ1-1; clone size: once; CDR3 protein: CASSLLGQGGAFF; CDR3 DNA: TGTGCCAGCAGCTTACTCGGACAGGGCGGGGCTTTCTTT
V gene: TRBV6-5; D gene: TRBD1; J gene: TRBJ1-5; clone size: few; CDR3 protein: CASTPGTASGPQHF; CDR3 DNA: TGTGCCAGCACCCCGGGGACAGCCAGTGGGCCCCAGCATTTT
V gene: TRBV9; D gene: .; J gene: TRBJ1-6; clone size: .; CDR3 protein: CASSVREEGSPLHF; CDR3 DNA: TGTGCCAGCAGCGTAAGGGAGGAAGGTTCACCCCTCCACTTT
V gene: TRBV2; D gene: TRBD1; J gene: TRBJ1-2; clone size: .; CDR3 protein: CASSVRDRVRRGGYTF; CDR3 DNA: TGTGCCAGCAGTGTTCGGGACAGGGTAAGAAGAGGCGGCTACACCTTC
V gene: TRBV18; D gene: TRBD1; J gene: TRBJ1-3; clone size: .; CDR3 protein: CASSRAPGQGDNTIYF; CDR3 DNA: TGTGCCAGCTCGCGGGCGCCGGGACAGGGAGACAACACCATATATTTT
V gene: TRBV6-5; D gene: TRBD1; J gene: TRBJ1-1; clone size: .; CDR3 protein: CASSPDRGNTEAFF; CDR3 DNA: TGTGCCAGCAGCCCGGACAGGGGGAACACTGAAGCTTTCTTT
V gene: TRBV19; D gene: .; J gene: TRBJ1-1; clone size: .; CDR3 protein: CASSIQSGGGYTEAFF; CDR3 DNA: TGTGCCAGTAGTATACAATCGGGCGGGGGCTACACTGAAGCTTTCTTT
V gene: TRBV2; D gene: .; J gene: TRBJ1-2; clone size: .; CDR3 protein: CASSEDFTYGYTF; CDR3 DNA: TGTGCCAGCAGTGAGGACTTTACCTATGGCTACACCTTC
V gene: TRBV6-5; D gene: .; J gene: TRBJ2-7; clone size: few; CDR3 protein: CASQRGLGYGEQYF; CDR3 DNA: TGTGCCAGCCAAAGAGGGTTGGGGTACGGCGAGCAGTACTTC
V gene: TRBV5-1; D gene: TRBD1; J gene: TRBJ1-2; clone size: .; CDR3 protein: CASSLPGTGTYGYTF; CDR3 DNA: TGCGCCAGCAGTCTTCCTGGGACAGGAACCTATGGCTACACCTTC
V gene: TRBV6-5; D gene: TRBD1; J gene: TRBJ1-2; clone size: .; CDR3 protein: CASSYDRGRGGYTF; CDR3 DNA: TGTGCCAGCAGTTACGACAGGGGGCGGGGCGGCTACACCTTC
V gene: TRBV4-2; D gene: .; J gene: TRBJ1-3; clone size: .; CDR3 protein: CASSQESGAANTIYF; CDR3 DNA: TGTGCCAGCAGCCAAGAATCAGGGGCGGCAAACACCATATATTTT
V gene: TRBV5-1; D gene: TRBD2; J gene: TRBJ2-3; clone size: .; CDR3 protein: CASHGVAGTSTDTQYF; CDR3 DNA: TGCGCCAGCCACGGGGTAGCGGGAACTAGCACAGATACGCAGTATTTT
V gene: TRBV19; D gene: .; J gene: TRBJ1-2; clone size: .; CDR3 protein: CASSIMQGGGYGYTF; CDR3 DNA: TGTGCCAGTAGTATAATGCAGGGTGGCGGCTATGGCTACACCTTC
V gene: TRBV19; D gene: .; J gene: TRBJ1-6; clone size: .; CDR3 protein: CASSTRQNSPLHF; CDR3 DNA: TGTGCCAGTAGTACAAGACAGAATTCACCCCTCCACTTT
V gene: TRBV5-1; D gene: .; J gene: TRBJ2-5; clone size: .; CDR3 protein: CASSLVGGDETQYF; CDR3 DNA: TGCGCCAGCAGCTTGGTGGGGGGAGACGAGACCCAGTACTTC
V gene: TRBV7-2; D gene: .; J gene: TRBJ2-3; clone size: .; CDR3 protein: CASSRLGADTQYF; CDR3 DNA: TGTGCCAGCAGCCGCCTTGGAGCAGATACGCAGTATTTT
V gene: TRBV19; D gene: TRBD2; J gene: TRBJ2-2; clone size: .; CDR3 protein: CASSIASGGAGELFF; CDR3 DNA: TGTGCCAGTAGTATTGCTAGCGGGGGGGCCGGGGAGCTGTTTTTT
V gene: TRBV18; D gene: TRBD1; J gene: TRBJ1-1; clone size: .; CDR3 protein: CASRTGLGTGAFTEAFF; CDR3 DNA: TGTGCCAGCCGTACAGGGCTCGGGACAGGGGCTTTTACTGAAGCTTTCTTT
V gene: TRBV30; D gene: .; J gene: TRBJ2-6; clone size: .; CDR3 protein: CAWTNSGANVLTF; CDR3 DNA: TGTGCCTGGACCAACTCTGGGGCCAACGTCCTGACTTTC
V gene: TRBV21-1; D gene: .; J gene: TRBJ1-2; clone size: .; CDR3 protein: CASSKEKGGPSNYGYTF; CDR3 DNA: TGTGCCAGCAGCAAAGAGAAAGGGGGACCCTCTAACTATGGCTACACCTTC
V gene: TRBV19; D gene: TRBD2; J gene: TRBJ2-3; clone size: once; CDR3 protein: CASSIPAGGRDTQYF; CDR3 DNA: TGTGCCAGTAGTATACCTGCGGGGGGGCGAGATACGCAGTATTTT
V gene: TRBV7-8; D gene: .; J gene: TRBJ2-1; clone size: .; CDR3 protein: CASSSGQYNEQFF; CDR3 DNA: TGTGCCAGCAGCTCGGGACAATACAATGAGCAGTTCTTC
V gene: TRBV11-2; D gene: .; J gene: TRBJ1-2; clone size: .; CDR3 protein: CASSPEDLGYGYTF; CDR3 DNA: TGTGCCAGCAGCCCCGAAGACTTAGGCTATGGCTACACCTTC
V gene: TRBV6-1; D gene: TRBD2; J gene: TRBJ2-1; clone size: .; CDR3 protein: CASSRLAGGHNEQFF; CDR3 DNA: TGTGCCAGCAGTAGACTAGCGGGGGGGCATAATGAGCAGTTCTTC
V gene: TRBV30; D gene: .; J gene: TRBJ2-1; clone size: .; CDR3 protein: CAWSGQYYNEQFF; CDR3 DNA: TGTGCCTGGAGCGGACAGTACTACAATGAGCAGTTCTTC
V gene: TRBV28; D gene: .; J gene: TRBJ2-3; clone size: .; CDR3 protein: CASSLGGVRSDTQYF; CDR3 DNA: TGTGCCAGCAGTTTAGGAGGGGTTAGGTCAGATACGCAGTATTTT
V gene: TRBV15; D gene: .; J gene: TRBJ1-1; clone size: once; CDR3 protein: CATSVNTEAFF; CDR3 DNA: TGTGCCACCTCGGTTAACACTGAAGCTTTCTTT
V gene: TRBV5-1; D gene: TRBD2; J gene: TRBJ2-5; clone size: .; CDR3 protein: CASRPRPGGIQETQYF; CDR3 DNA: TGCGCCAGCAGGCCGAGACCGGGGGGGATTCAAGAGACCCAGTACTTC
V gene: TRBV7-8; D gene: .; J gene: TRBJ1-4; clone size: .; CDR3 protein: CASSQHGGQEKLFF; CDR3 DNA: TGTGCCAGCAGCCAACACGGGGGGCAGGAAAAACTGTTTTTT
V gene: TRBV4-3; D gene: TRBD1; J gene: TRBJ2-2; clone size: .; CDR3 protein: CASSPQTGGSTGELFF; CDR3 DNA: TGCGCCAGCAGCCCCCAGACAGGGGGCAGTACCGGGGAGCTGTTTTTT